This T cell receptor (beta chain) was documented in a study of blood T cell repertoires in COVID-19 (dated by TCRdb to 2020 to 2022). Looking at the study overall: Samples from collaborators originated in the United States, Italy and Spain and spanned both the acute and convalescent phases of COVID-19. The repertoires were released in a freely available public database meant as a resource for research on the immune response to SARS-CoV-2. Where available, HLA class I and class II types were obtained from metadata supplied by the sample provider rather than from assay-based typing. Sample metadata almost always included a de-identified subject ID, COVID-19 status, age in years and sex. The samples were drawn from two sources: the first 160 participants of the ongoing ImmuneRACE study, and 1,200 or so subjects contributed by 6 global collaborators. Deeply sampled blood TCRbeta repertoires from subjects exposed to, actively infected with, or recovered from COVID-19 were included in the dataset. The material from the prospective study consisted of cDNA or gDNA derived from T cells, B-cell-depleted T cells, or PBMCs. Results the study describes overall, beyond this receptor: How much clinical and demographic metadata was included differed by source and by participant, and the metadata was provided uncurated.

In the prospective study, participants were roughly 18 to 100 years old, resided in about two dozen geographic areas of the United States, and were enrolled through a virtual design. In the prospective study, participants were assigned to cohorts based on the clinical history participants reported in a screening survey and a study questionnaire. In the prospective study, whole blood, serum and a nasopharyngeal or oropharyngeal swab were collected from each participant by mobile phlebotomists. Over a roughly two-month period, participants in the prospective study had the option of providing additional blood draws and questionnaires. Before DNA extraction, blood samples from the prospective study were shipped at room temperature or frozen. TCRbeta CDR3 regions were amplified from genomic DNA using the immunoSEQ Assay, a bias-controlled multiplex PCR. The source study handled its data this way. Within the assay, amplification of reference gene primers was used to estimate how many nucleated cells each sample contained. Sequence reads were collapsed and filtered to measure the absolute abundance of every unique TCRbeta CDR3 rearrangement. Productive Simpson clonality was computed per sample as the square root of Simpson's diversity index over productive rearrangements. TCRdb took this table from immuneACCESS and kept in-frame rearrangements with V and J called. Such tables lack part of the clones; where checked against another copy, unresolved V genes explain under half of the gap, and the rest is unexplained. V, J and clone size reflect that table, while D and trimming were determined from the DNA. The sample yields about 220,000 clones; roughly 88% were counted once. More than 3.5% of the sample is taken by the ten largest.

As concerns this clone: Its antigen target is currently unknown. Base qualities were left out, and no much larger clone turns up one base away. Other DNA sequences within the sample encode an identical CDR3.

At the junction V is shortened by 0 bases and J by 5 bases; bases outside the gene matches: 3. The CDR3 covers 14 residues, taking in both the cysteine and the phenylalanine. Of all the DNA, just the CDR3 is kept, 42 bases in frame from base 1. As encoded in the germline V gene, CDR1 is SGDLS while CDR2 is YYNGEE. The rearranged segments are TRBV9 and TRBJ2-5, and TRBD2 aligns with 8 junction nucleotides. The receptor was isolated from a woman in her thirties or forties with acute COVID-19. Sequences were obtained from PBMCs or T cells enriched from blood (not recorded which). Read as DNA, the sequence is TGTGCCAGCAGCGTAGCGGGGGGGCAGGAGACCCAGTACTTC. Its protein is CASSVAGGQETQYF.